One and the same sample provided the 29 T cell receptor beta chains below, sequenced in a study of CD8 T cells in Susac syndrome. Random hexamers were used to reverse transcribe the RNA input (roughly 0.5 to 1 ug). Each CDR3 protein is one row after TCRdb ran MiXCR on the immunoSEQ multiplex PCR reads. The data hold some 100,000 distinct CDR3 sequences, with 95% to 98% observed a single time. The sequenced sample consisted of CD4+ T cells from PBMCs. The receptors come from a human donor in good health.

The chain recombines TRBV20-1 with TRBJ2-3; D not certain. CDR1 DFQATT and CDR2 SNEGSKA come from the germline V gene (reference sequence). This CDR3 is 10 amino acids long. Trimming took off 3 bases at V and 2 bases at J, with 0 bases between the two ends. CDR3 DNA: TGCAGTGCTAGCACAGATACGCAGTATTTT. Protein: CSASTDTQYF.

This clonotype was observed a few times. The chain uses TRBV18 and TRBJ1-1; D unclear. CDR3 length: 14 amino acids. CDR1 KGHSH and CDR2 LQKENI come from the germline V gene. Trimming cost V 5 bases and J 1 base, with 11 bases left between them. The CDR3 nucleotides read TGTGCCAGCTCAGGATCCGGGAGGAACACTGAAGCTTTCTTT. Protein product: CASSGSGRNTEAFF. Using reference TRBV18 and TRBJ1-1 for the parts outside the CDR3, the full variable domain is NAGVMQNPRHLVRRRGQEARLRCSPMKGHSHVYWYRQLPEEGLKFMVYLQKENIIDESGMPKERFSAEFPKEGPSILRIQQVVRGDSAAYFCASSGSGRNTEAFFGQGTRLTVV.

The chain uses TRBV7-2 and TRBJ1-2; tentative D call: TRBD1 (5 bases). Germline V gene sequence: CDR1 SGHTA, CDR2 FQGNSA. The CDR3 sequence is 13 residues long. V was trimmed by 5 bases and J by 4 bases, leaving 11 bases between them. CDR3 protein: CASSPFGGYGYTF. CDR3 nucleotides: TGTGCCAGCAGCCCCTTCGGGGGCTATGGCTACACCTTC. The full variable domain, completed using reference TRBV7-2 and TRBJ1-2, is GAGVSQSPSNKVTEKGKDVELRCDPISGHTALYWYRQSLGQGLEFLIYFQGNSAPDKSGLPSDRFSAERTGGSVSTLTIQRTQQEDSAVYLCASSPFGGYGYTFGSGTRLTVV.

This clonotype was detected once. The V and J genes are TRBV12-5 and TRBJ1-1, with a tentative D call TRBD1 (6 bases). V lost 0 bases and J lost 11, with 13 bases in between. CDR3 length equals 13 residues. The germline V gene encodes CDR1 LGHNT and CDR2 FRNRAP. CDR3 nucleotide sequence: TGTGCTAGTGGTTTGGTATCAGGGGTTGTGGCTTTCTTT. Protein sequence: CASGLVSGVVAFF.

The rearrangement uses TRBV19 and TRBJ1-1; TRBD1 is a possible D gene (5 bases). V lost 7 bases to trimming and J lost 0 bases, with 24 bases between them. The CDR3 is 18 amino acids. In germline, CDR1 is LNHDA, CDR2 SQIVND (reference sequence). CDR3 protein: CASTDRQRMIIMNTEAFF. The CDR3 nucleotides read TGTGCCAGTACCGACCGACAGCGAATGATAATAATGAACACTGAAGCTTTCTTT.

The CDR3 coding sequence is TGCGCCAGCAGCTTGGAGGTTCAGGGGTCAGATACGCAGTATTTT. Its protein product is CASSLEVQGSDTQYF. The V and J genes are TRBV5-1 and TRBJ2-3, with a tentative D call TRBD1 (6 bases). Germline loops: CDR1 SGHRS, CDR2 YFSETQ. There are 15 residues in the CDR3. Deletions cut 0 bases from V and 4 bases from J, with 12 bases between.

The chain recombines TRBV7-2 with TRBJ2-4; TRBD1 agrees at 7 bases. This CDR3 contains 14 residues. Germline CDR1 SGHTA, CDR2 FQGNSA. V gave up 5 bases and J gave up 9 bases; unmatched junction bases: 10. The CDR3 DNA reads TGTGCCAGCAGCCCCCACAGGGGATTGGGCATTCAGTACTTC. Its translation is CASSPHRGLGIQYF.

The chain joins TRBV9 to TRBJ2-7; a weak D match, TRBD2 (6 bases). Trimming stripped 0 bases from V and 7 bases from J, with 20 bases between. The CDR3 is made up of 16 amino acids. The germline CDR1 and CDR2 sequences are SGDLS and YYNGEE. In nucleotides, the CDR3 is TGTGCCAGCAGCGTAGGGGTTGGGCCTTCCGCGGGGGAGCAGTACTTC. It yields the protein CASSVGVGPSAGEQYF.

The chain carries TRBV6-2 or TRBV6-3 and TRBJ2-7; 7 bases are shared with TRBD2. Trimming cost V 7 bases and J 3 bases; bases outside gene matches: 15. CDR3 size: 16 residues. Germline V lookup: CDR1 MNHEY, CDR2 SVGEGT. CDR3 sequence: CASTIDSGHQNYEQYF. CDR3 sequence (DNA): TGTGCCAGCACTATCGATAGCGGGCACCAAAACTACGAGCAGTACTTC.

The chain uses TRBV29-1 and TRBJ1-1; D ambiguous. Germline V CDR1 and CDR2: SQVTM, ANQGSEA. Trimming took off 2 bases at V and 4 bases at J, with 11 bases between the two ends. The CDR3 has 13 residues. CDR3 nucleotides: TGCAGCGTTGAACGGGGTGGGAGCACTGAAGCTTTCTTT. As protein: CSVERGGSTEAFF.

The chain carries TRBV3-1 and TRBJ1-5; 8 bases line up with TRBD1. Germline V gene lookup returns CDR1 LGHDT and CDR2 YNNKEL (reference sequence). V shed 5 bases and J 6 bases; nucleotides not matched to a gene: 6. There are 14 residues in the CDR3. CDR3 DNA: TGTGCCAGCAGCGAAATTACAGGGGGTCAGCCCCAGCATTTT. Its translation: CASSEITGGQPQHF.

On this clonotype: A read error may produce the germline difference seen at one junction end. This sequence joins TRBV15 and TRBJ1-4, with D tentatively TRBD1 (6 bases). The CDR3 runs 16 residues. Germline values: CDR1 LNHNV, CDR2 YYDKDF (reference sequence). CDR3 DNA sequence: TGCGCCACCAGTGGTAGTCCCAGGGGTTTACGGGAAAAACTGTTTTTT. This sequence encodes CATSGSPRGLREKLFF.

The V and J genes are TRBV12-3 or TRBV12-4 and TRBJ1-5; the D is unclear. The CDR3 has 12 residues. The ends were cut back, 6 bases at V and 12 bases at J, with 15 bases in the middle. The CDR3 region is CASSHNVQFQHF. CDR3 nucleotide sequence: TGTGCCAGCAGCCATAATGTGCAGTTCCAGCATTTT.

The CDR3 here is CASSPSGGADTQYF. The CDR3 DNA is TGTGCCAGCAGCCCTAGCGGGGGGGCAGATACGCAGTATTTT. The V call is TRBV12-3 or TRBV12-4, the J call TRBJ2-3; 12 nucleotides align to TRBD2. V shed 6 bases and J 4 bases; nucleotides not matched to a gene: 2. The CDR3 covers 14 residues.

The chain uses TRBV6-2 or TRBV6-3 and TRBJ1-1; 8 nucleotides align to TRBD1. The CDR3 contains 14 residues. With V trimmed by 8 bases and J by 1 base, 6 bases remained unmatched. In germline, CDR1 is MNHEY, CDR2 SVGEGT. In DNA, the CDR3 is TGTGCCAGCGGACAGGGCGTTTCGAACACTGAAGCTTTCTTT. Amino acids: CASGQGVSNTEAFF.

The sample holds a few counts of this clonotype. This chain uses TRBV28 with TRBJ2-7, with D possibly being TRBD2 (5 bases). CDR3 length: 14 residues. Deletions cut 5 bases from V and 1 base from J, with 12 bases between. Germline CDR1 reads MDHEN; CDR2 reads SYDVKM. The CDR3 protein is CASSLSGGSYEQYF. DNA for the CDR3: TGTGCCAGCAGTCTGAGCGGCGGGTCCTACGAGCAGTACTTC.

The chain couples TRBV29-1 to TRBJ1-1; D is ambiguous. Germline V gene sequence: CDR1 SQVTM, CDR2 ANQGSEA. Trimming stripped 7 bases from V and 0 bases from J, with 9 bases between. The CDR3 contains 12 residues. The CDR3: CSGTPLNTEAFF. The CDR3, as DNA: TGCAGCGGTACCCCCCTGAACACTGAAGCTTTCTTT.

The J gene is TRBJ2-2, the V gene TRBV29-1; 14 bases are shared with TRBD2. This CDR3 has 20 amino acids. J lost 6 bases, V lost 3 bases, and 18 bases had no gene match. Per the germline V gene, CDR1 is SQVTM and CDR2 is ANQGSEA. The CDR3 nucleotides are TGCAGCGTTGAGGCCCCGGGTCTGACTAGCGGGGGGGCTAAGTCCGGGGAGCTGTTTTTT. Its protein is CSVEAPGLTSGGAKSGELFF.

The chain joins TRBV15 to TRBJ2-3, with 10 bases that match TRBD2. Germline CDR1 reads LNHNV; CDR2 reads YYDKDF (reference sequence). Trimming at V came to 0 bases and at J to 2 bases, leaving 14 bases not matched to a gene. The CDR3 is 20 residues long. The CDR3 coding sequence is TGTGCCACCAGCAGAGATGCAATGATTGCTAGCGGGGGTATCACAGATACGCAGTATTTT. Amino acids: CATSRDAMIASGGITDTQYF.

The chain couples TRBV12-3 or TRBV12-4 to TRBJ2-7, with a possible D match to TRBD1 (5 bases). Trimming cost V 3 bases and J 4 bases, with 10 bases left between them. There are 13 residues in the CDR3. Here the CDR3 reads CASSFQGPYEQYF. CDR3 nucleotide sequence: TGTGCCAGCAGTTTTCAGGGTCCATACGAGCAGTACTTC.

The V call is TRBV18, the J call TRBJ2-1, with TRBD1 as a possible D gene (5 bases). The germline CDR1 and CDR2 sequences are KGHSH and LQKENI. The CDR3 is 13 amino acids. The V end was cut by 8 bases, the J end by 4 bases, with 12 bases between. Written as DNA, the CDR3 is TGTGCCAGCGGAGCACAGGTTTACAATGAGCAGTTCTTC. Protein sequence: CASGAQVYNEQFF.

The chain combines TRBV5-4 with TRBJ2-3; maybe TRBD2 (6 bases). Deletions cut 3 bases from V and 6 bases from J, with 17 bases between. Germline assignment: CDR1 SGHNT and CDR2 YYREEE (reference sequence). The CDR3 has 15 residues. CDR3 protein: CASSSSGLGDDTQYF. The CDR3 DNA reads TGTGCCAGCAGCTCATCGGGACTGGGCGACGATACGCAGTATTTT.

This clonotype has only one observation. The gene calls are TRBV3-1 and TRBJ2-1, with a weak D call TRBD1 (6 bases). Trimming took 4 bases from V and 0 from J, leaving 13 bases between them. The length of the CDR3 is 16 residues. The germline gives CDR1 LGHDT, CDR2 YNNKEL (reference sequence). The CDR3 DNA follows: TGTGCCAGCAGCCTCCGAGGGGGAGCCTCCTACAATGAGCAGTTCTTC. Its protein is CASSLRGGASYNEQFF.

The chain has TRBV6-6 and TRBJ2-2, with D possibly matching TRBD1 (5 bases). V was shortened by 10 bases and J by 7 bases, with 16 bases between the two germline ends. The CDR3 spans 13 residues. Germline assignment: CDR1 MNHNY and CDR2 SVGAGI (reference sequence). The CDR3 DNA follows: TGTGCCAACGCAGGGAAATCTAGCGGGGAGCTGTTTTTT. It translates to CANAGKSSGELFF.

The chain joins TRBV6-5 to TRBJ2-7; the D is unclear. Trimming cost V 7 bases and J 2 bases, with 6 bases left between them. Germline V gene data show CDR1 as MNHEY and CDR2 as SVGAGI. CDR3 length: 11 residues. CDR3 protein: CASKGPYEQYF. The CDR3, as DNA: TGTGCCAGCAAGGGTCCCTACGAGCAGTACTTC.

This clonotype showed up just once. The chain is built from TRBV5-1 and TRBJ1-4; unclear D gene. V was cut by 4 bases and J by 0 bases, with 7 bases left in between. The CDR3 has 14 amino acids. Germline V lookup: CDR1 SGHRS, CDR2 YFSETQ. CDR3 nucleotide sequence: TGCGCCAGCAGCCTTCTCGCAACTAATGAAAAACTGTTTTTT. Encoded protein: CASSLLATNEKLFF.

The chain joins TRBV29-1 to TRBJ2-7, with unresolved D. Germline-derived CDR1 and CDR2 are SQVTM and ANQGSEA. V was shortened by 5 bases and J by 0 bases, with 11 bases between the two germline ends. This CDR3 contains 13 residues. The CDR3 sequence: CSVTIGSSYEQYF. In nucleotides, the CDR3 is TGCAGCGTTACCATAGGAAGCTCCTACGAGCAGTACTTC.

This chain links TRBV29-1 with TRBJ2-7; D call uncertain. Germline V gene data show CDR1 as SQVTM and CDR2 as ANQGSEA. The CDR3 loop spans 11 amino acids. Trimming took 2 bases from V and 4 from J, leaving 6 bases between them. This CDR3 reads CSVENQYEQYF. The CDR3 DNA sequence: TGCAGCGTTGAAAATCAATACGAGCAGTACTTC.

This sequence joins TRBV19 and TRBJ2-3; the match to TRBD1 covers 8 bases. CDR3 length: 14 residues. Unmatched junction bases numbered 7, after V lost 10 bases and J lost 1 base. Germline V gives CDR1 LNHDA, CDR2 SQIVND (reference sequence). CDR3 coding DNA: TGTGCCACGAGGGACAGGAGGGGCACAGATACGCAGTATTTT. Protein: CATRDRRGTDTQYF.